This TCR beta chain was sequenced in a study of cytomegalovirus exposure and HLA in healthy donors. The PCR had 60 Vbeta and 13 Jbeta primers. The data were produced by immunoSEQ multiplex PCR, yet TCRdb's version contains in-frame clones alone and is incomplete. The repertoire shows around 140,000 clones; the top ten hold over 1.5%. Concerning this clone: Its antigen remains unknown.

The study, taken as a whole, reports: In a later analysis, CMV-associated beta chains were mostly HLA-associated, it appeared. CMV serostatus was the only immune exposure information that was available. Researchers catalogued around 150 TCR beta chains as cytomegalovirus-associated.

Sequences were obtained from PBMCs. The sequence was collected from a woman between 40 and 55 years old in good health and CMV-seropositive.

The chain's CDR3 is CASSLVQNYGYTF. CDR3 bases: TGCGCCAGCAGCTTGGTCCAGAACTATGGCTACACCTTC. The J gene is TRBJ1-2, the V gene TRBV5-1; D remains ambiguous. The germline V gene has CDR1 SGHRS and CDR2 YFSETQ. V lost 0 bases and J 2 bases, leaving 5 bases between the germline ends. This CDR3 contains 13 residues.